This T cell receptor beta chain appears in the sequencing data of a study of T cell repertoires in cytomegalovirus infection. Study in general: It can be stated that public TCR beta signatures indicated CMV infection as well as a matching HLA type.

Study-wide results and caveats: It was HLA-C-restricted CMV-specific TCR beta clonotypes that dominated the response ex vivo.

TCRdb reprocessed the reads with MiXCR, giving one entry per CDR3 protein. The sample lists hundreds of thousands of distinct CDR3 sequences; around 10% were seen once. Germline CDR1 and CDR2: MNHEY and SVGEGT. V was clipped by 3 bases and J by 6 bases, with 9 bases between them. The CDR3 contains 13 residues. Only a few counts were recorded for this clonotype. No antigen is known for it. The sequence came from a human donor in good health (CMV status not recorded). Some clones in this sample may be carry-over from other donors' samples. The specimen was PBMCs. This sequence joins TRBV6-2 or TRBV6-3 and TRBJ2-1; no clear D gene. CDR3 sequence: CASSYFSFNEQFF. The CDR3 coding sequence is TGTGCCAGCAGTTATTTCAGTTTCAATGAGCAGTTCTTC.